Shown below are 23 T cell receptor beta chains from a single sample sequenced in a study of long-term antiretroviral therapy in people with HIV. At the survey level, the v3.0 immunoSEQ assay was run. The protocol was immunoSEQ multiplex PCR, while the TCRdb copy is restricted to in-frame clones and leaves out a portion. Of about 39,000 clones in the sample, about 86% were seen once. This specimen was unsorted PBMCs, taken 1.2 years after starting antiretroviral therapy. The receptors come from a woman aged 45-65 years with HIV.

The chain has TRBV30 and TRBJ1-5; the D is unclear. Trimming left V 1 base short and J 0 bases short, with 4 bases between. The CDR3 is made up of 13 amino acids. Germline lookup yields CDR1 GTSNPN and CDR2 SVGIG (reference sequence). CDR3 residues: CAWSEGSNQPQHF. The CDR3 region has the DNA TGTGCCTGGAGTGAAGGTAGCAATCAGCCCCAGCATTTT. Variable domain in full (rest from reference TRBV30 and TRBJ1-5): SQTIHQWPATLVQPVGSPLSLECTVEGTSNPNLYWYRQAAGRGLQLLFYSVGIGQISSEVPQNLSASRPQDRQFILSSKKLLLSDSGFYLCAWSEGSNQPQHFGDGTRLSIL.

This CDR3 reads CASSSTGTINTEAFF. The DNA of the CDR3 is TGCGCCAGCAGCTCAACCGGGACAATTAACACTGAAGCTTTCTTT. The rearrangement joins TRBV5-1 to TRBJ1-1, with a possible D match to TRBD1 (6 bases). The CDR3 totals 15 residues. Germline lookup yields CDR1 SGHRS and CDR2 YFSETQ. V was clipped by 3 bases and J by 2 bases, with 14 bases between them.

The chain links TRBV29-1 to TRBJ2-6; D remains ambiguous. Trimming took off 0 bases at V and 1 base at J, with 10 bases between the two ends. The V gene's germline CDR1 is SQVTM and CDR2 ANQGSEA. There are 16 residues in the CDR3. In nucleotides, the CDR3 is TGCAGCGTTGAAGATGCTCAGAAGTCTGGGGCCAACGTCCTGACTTTC. Its translation: CSVEDAQKSGANVLTF.

The chain employs TRBV13 and TRBJ2-3; D possibly corresponds to TRBD1 (6 bases). The CDR3 totals 16 residues. V was pared by 2 bases and J by 5 bases, with 17 bases between. CDR1 and CDR2 (germline): PRHDT, FYEKMQ (reference sequence). The CDR3 reads CASSLWQGKGVDTQYF. In nucleotides, the CDR3 is TGTGCCAGCAGCTTATGGCAGGGGAAGGGGGTAGATACGCAGTATTTT.

The V call is TRBV5-5, the J call TRBJ1-4, with 9 bases aligning to TRBD1. J was trimmed by 8 bases and V by 2 bases; bases with no gene match: 4. In germline, CDR1 is SGHKS, CDR2 YYEKEE (reference sequence). The CDR3 is 14 residues long. The CDR3 region has the DNA TGTGCCAGCAGCTTACAGGGGGCTAGGGAAAAACTGTTTTTT. Its protein product is CASSLQGAREKLFF.

The chain couples TRBV4-2 to TRBJ1-4; no reliable D call. Germline V CDR1 and CDR2: LGHNA, YNFKEQ. The CDR3 is 12 residues long. Between the trimmed V and J ends, which lost 2 bases and 11 bases, there was a span of 9 bases. CDR3 residues: CASSQPVGKLFF. In DNA, the CDR3 is TGTGCCAGCAGCCAACCCGTGGGGAAACTGTTTTTT.

This chain connects TRBV7-2 to TRBJ1-5; D ambiguous. The germline V gene encodes CDR1 SGHTA and CDR2 FQGNSA. This CDR3 is built from 18 residues. V was shortened by 2 bases and J by 6 bases, with 23 bases between the two germline ends. CDR3 bases: TGTGCCAGCAGCTTATCGGTGGGGATCGGGGTCAGGAGTCAGCCCCAGCATTTT. Amino acids: CASSLSVGIGVRSQPQHF.

This clone was counted once. J is TRBJ1-1 and V is TRBV6-1; 8 bases line up with TRBD1. V was pared by 1 base and J by 9 bases, with 10 bases of the junction left unmatched. There are 15 residues in the CDR3. Germline values: CDR1 MNHNS, CDR2 SASEGT. The CDR3 region has the DNA TGTGCCAGCAGTGAAGGAATACCGGGACAGGACAAAGCTTTCTTT. Amino acid sequence: CASSEGIPGQDKAFF.

The sample holds a few counts of this clone. This chain joins TRBV7-9 and TRBJ2-7, with unresolved D. V was cut by 4 bases and J by 2 bases, with 9 bases left in between. The CDR3 consists of 13 residues. The germline CDR1 and CDR2 sequences are SEHNR and FQNEAQ (reference sequence). The CDR3 bases are TGTGCCAGCAGCTCATCGGACGCCTACGAGCAGTACTTC. It translates to CASSSSDAYEQYF. Based on the CDR3 plus reference TRBV7-9 and TRBJ2-7, the full variable domain is DTGVSQNPRHKITKRGQNVTFRCDPISEHNRLYWYRQTLGQGPEFLTYFQNEAQLEKSRLLSDRFSAERPKGSFSTLEIQRTEQGDSAMYLCASSSSDAYEQYFGPGTRLTVT.

This chain uses TRBV27 with TRBJ2-2; no reliable D call. Germline values: CDR1 MNHEY, CDR2 SMNVEV (reference sequence). V gave up 4 bases and J gave up 2 bases, with 8 bases separating them. The CDR3 spans 14 residues. The CDR3 DNA reads TGTGCCAGCAGTTCAGTTTTAAACACCGGGGAGCTGTTTTTT. It translates to CASSSVLNTGELFF.

This chain's CDR3 is CASSPRGDRGYGYTF. CDR3 in DNA: TGTGCCAGCTCACCACGAGGAGACAGGGGTTATGGCTACACCTTC. V gene TRBV18 combines with J gene TRBJ1-2, with 8 bases identical to TRBD1. J gave up 5 bases and V 1 base, and 6 bases lay outside the gene matches. Germline V gene sequence: CDR1 KGHSH, CDR2 LQKENI. The CDR3 runs 15 residues. Drawing the rest from reference TRBV18 and TRBJ1-2, the complete variable domain is NAGVMQNPRHLVRRRGQEARLRCSPMKGHSHVYWYRQLPEEGLKFMVYLQKENIIDESGMPKERFSAEFPKEGPSILRIQQVVRGDSAAYFCASSPRGDRGYGYTFGSGTRLTVV.

V usage is TRBV5-6 and J usage is TRBJ1-1; no reliable D call. The CDR3 is made up of 14 amino acids. The germline gives CDR1 SGHDT, CDR2 YYEEEE. Trimming shortened V by 1 base and J by 4 bases, and 11 bases separated the two germline ends. This chain's CDR3 is CASSLQGSLTEAFF. DNA for the CDR3: TGTGCCAGCAGCTTGCAAGGCAGTCTCACTGAAGCTTTCTTT.

The V and J genes are TRBV4-2 and TRBJ2-1; a possible D gene is TRBD2 (6 bases). The CDR3 extends over 15 amino acids. The germline V gene encodes CDR1 LGHNA and CDR2 YNFKEQ. V gave up 4 bases and J gave up 8 bases, with 18 bases separating them. CDR3 residues: CASSLPGLPGDEQFF. In DNA, the CDR3 is TGTGCCAGCAGCCTTCCGGGACTTCCTGGGGATGAGCAGTTCTTC.

This rearrangement joins TRBV5-1 to TRBJ1-4, with 10 bases matching TRBD1. With 4 bases clipped from V and 5 bases from J, the junction kept 11 bases outside the gene matches. CDR1 SGHRS and CDR2 YFSETQ come from the germline V gene. The CDR3 consists of 17 residues. The CDR3 region is CASSLGTGALENEKLFF. As DNA, the CDR3 is TGCGCCAGCAGCCTCGGGACAGGGGCCCTTGAAAATGAAAAACTGTTTTTT.

This clone was recorded once. This sequence joins TRBV29-1 and TRBJ2-3; TRBD2 matches at 13 bases. The trim removed 4 bases at V and 3 bases at J, leaving 7 bases unmatched. The CDR3 covers 16 residues. The germline V gene has CDR1 SQVTM and CDR2 ANQGSEA. CDR3 coding DNA: TGCAGCGTTGGACCCACTAGCGGGGGGGGAACAGATACGCAGTATTTT. This sequence encodes CSVGPTSGGGTDTQYF.

The J gene is TRBJ1-1, the V gene TRBV19; 7 nucleotides line up with TRBD1. The CDR3 consists of 13 residues. Germline CDR1 LNHDA, CDR2 SQIVND (reference sequence). V dropped 3 bases and J dropped 7; count of bases not matched to a gene: 5. The CDR3 DNA sequence: TGTGCCAGTAGTATGACAGGGAGCGGTGAAGCTTTCTTT. Protein: CASSMTGSGEAFF.

The chain is built from TRBV7-9 and TRBJ1-2; 7 positions agree with TRBD1. V dropped 1 base and J dropped 5; count of bases not matched to a gene: 13. Germline V gene data show CDR1 as SEHNR and CDR2 as FQNEAQ (reference sequence). CDR3 length equals 17 residues. For the CDR3, the DNA is TGTGCCAGCAGCTTAGAGGGGAGGACAGGAGGAGGTTATGGCTACACCTTC. As protein: CASSLEGRTGGGYGYTF.

The rearrangement links TRBV30 to TRBJ2-1; weak D call: TRBD2 (6 bases). Germline CDR1 and CDR2: GTSNPN and SVGIG (reference sequence). Trimming took off 4 bases at V and 4 bases at J, with 8 bases between the two ends. The length of the CDR3 is 12 residues. The CDR3 DNA sequence: TGTGCCTGGACGCGGGGTTACAATGAGCAGTTCTTC. As protein: CAWTRGYNEQFF.

The chain joins TRBV5-8 to TRBJ1-1; D is unresolved. Trimming cost V 0 bases and J 0 bases, with 6 bases left between them. Germline CDR1 reads SGHTS; CDR2 reads YDEGEE. The CDR3 consists of 14 residues. CDR3 in DNA: TGTGCCAGCAGCTTGGTGTACCTGAACACTGAAGCTTTCTTT. This translates into CASSLVYLNTEAFF.

The chain employs TRBV21-1 and TRBJ1-3. TRBV21-1 is a known pseudogene. This CDR3 is built from 15 residues. CDR3 region: CASEAIEASGNTIYF. The DNA for the CDR3 is TGTGCCAGCGAGGCGATTGAGGCCTCTGGAAACACCATATATTTT.

This clone was found a few times. This sequence joins TRBV27 and TRBJ2-6; D might be TRBD1 (5 bases). Germline CDR1 and CDR2: MNHEY and SMNVEV (reference sequence). The V end lost 2 bases, the J end lost 1 base, and 12 bases lay between the germline ends. The CDR3 loop spans 17 amino acids. The CDR3 loop is CASSLVAGMSGANVLTF. The CDR3 DNA reads TGTGCCAGCAGTTTAGTCGCAGGGATGTCTGGGGCCAACGTCCTGACTTTC.

The chain employs TRBV29-1 and TRBJ2-7; D not resolved. The CDR3 is made up of 11 amino acids. Trimming took 6 bases from V and 2 from J, leaving 8 bases between them. Germline values: CDR1 SQVTM, CDR2 ANQGSEA. The CDR3 here is CSVRLAYEQYF. The CDR3 coding sequence is TGCAGCGTCAGACTTGCCTACGAGCAGTACTTC.

The chain is built from TRBV7-2 and TRBJ2-6; D not certain. This CDR3 has 15 residues. Germline V lookup: CDR1 SGHTA, CDR2 FQGNSA. V was trimmed by 0 bases and J by 2 bases, leaving 5 bases between them. Here the CDR3 DNA reads TGTGCCAGCAGCTTAGCAGGAACTGGGGCCAACGTCCTGACTTTC. It yields the protein CASSLAGTGANVLTF.